The 25 T cell receptor beta chains reported below all come from one sample, sequenced in a study of blood T cells in healthy people across ages. Combining a sample-barcoded 5' primer with a J-beta primer mix, a second PCR ran for 7 to 11 cycles. TCRdb reanalysed the 5' RACE reads using MiXCR and keeps one entry per CDR3 protein. The sample has almost 550,000 distinct CDR3 sequences, under 30% seen once; the top ten hold around 10%. These records were also assigned to another study, of T cells of mothers and their children.

The sequencing input was blood. These TCRs come from a boy aged 5 to 17 in good health.

This clonotype was recorded a few times. This rearrangement joins TRBV28 to TRBJ2-7, with 8 bases that match TRBD2. This CDR3 is built from 13 residues. J gave up 7 bases and V 7 bases, and 9 bases lay outside the gene matches. The V gene's germline CDR1 is MDHEN and CDR2 SYDVKM. CDR3 sequence reads: CASIGLPGGEQYF. DNA of the CDR3: TGTGCCAGCATAGGACTCCCGGGGGGGGAGCAGTACTTC.

The chain employs TRBV9 and TRBJ2-5, with TRBD2 matching over 10 bases. V gave up 1 base and J gave up 4 bases; unmatched junction bases: 4. The CDR3 consists of 15 residues. Germline values: CDR1 SGDLS, CDR2 YYNGEE. CDR3 DNA: TGTGCCAGCAGCGTAACATCTAGCGGGAGAGAGACCCAGTACTTC. Residues: CASSVTSSGRETQYF.

This clonotype turned up a few times. The V gene is TRBV15, the J gene TRBJ2-5; 7 bases agree with TRBD2. The end of the DNA is better explained by TRBJ2-1, so the J call may be wrong. CDR1 is LNHNV, CDR2 YYDKDF, per germline (reference sequence). There are 16 residues in the CDR3. The CDR3 spells CATSRDSGLVGNEQFF. DNA of the CDR3: TGTGCCACCAGCAGAGATTCCGGACTAGTGGGCAATGAGCAGTTCTTC.

Concerning this clonotype: Relative to the germline gene, one junction end is altered; a read error may explain this. The gene calls are TRBV7-2 and TRBJ2-6; tentatively, D is TRBD1 or TRBD2 (6 bases each). The CDR3 loop spans 15 amino acids. The V gene's germline CDR1 is SGHTA and CDR2 FQGNSA. CDR3 protein: CASSLGLTGANVLTF. Here the CDR3 DNA reads TGTGCCAGCAGCTTAGGTCTGACGGGGGCCAACGTCTTGACTTTC.

CDR3 sequence reads: CASSPLRGARETQYF. The CDR3 bases are TGTGCCAGCAGCCCCCTTCGAGGGGCGCGCGAGACCCAGTACTTC. The V gene is TRBV7-2, the J gene TRBJ2-5, with D possibly called TRBD1 or TRBD2 (5 bases each). V was shortened by 5 bases and J by 5 bases, with 18 bases between the two germline ends. CDR3 size: 15 residues. The V gene's germline CDR1 is SGHTA and CDR2 FQGNSA.

A few counts support this clonotype. Because the CDR3's place on the DNA is in doubt, the DNA is left out and the CDR3 is given as listed by TCRdb. The chain has TRBV4-1 and TRBJ1-3. The CDR3 length is 16 residues, termini included. Germline V gene lookup returns CDR1 MGHRA and CDR2 YSYEKL. The CDR3 is CASSQPGVGRGNTVYF.

The chain is built from TRBV5-1 and TRBJ1-3, with TRBD1 matching over 8 bases. The germline gives CDR1 SGHRS, CDR2 YFSETQ. Trimming cost V 4 bases and J 1 base; bases outside gene matches: 7. This CDR3 contains 16 residues. In nucleotides, the CDR3 is TGCGCCAGCAGCCTGACGGACAGGGCATCTGGAAACACCATATATTTT. It is translated as CASSLTDRASGNTIYF.

The V gene is TRBV20-1, the J gene TRBJ2-4; D may be TRBD1 or TRBD2 (6 bases each). CDR1 is DFQATT and CDR2 is SNEGSKA in the germline V gene (reference sequence). The ends were cut back, 0 bases at V and 7 bases at J, with 19 bases in the middle. This CDR3 is built from 16 residues. The chain's CDR3 is CSARDLAHRAGNIQYF. CDR3 coding DNA: TGCAGTGCTAGAGATCTGGCCCACAGGGCGGGGAACATTCAGTACTTC.

The chain recombines TRBV15 with TRBJ2-5, with TRBD2 matching over 9 bases. Unmatched junction bases numbered 7, after V lost 6 bases and J lost 2 bases. The CDR3 has 15 amino acids. Germline V gene lookup returns CDR1 LNHNV and CDR2 YYDKDF (reference sequence). In nucleotides, the CDR3 is TGTGCCACCAGAGCCTCTGCGGGGGGGCAAGAGACCCAGTACTTC. Its translation is CATRASAGGQETQYF.

V and J are TRBV7-3 and TRBJ2-1; no firm D call. Trimming shortened V by 1 base and J by 4 bases, and 11 bases separated the two germline ends. CDR1 SGHTA and CDR2 FQGTGA come from the germline V gene. The CDR3 length is 15 residues. The CDR3 reads CASSLSLVGYNEQFF. CDR3 in DNA: TGTGCCAGCAGCTTAAGTCTAGTGGGGTACAATGAGCAGTTCTTC.

This clonotype was counted only a few times. The V gene is TRBV24-1, the J gene TRBJ1-2; D uncertain. V shed 3 bases and J shed 9 bases, with 16 bases lying between them. This CDR3 contains 14 residues. Germline V gives CDR1 KGHDR, CDR2 SFDVKD. The CDR3 sequence is CATSDRTVEKSYTF. The CDR3 DNA is TGTGCCACCAGTGATCGGACCGTGGAAAAGAGCTACACCTTC.

In this sample, this clonotype turned up a few times. The rearrangement uses TRBV20-1 and TRBJ1-4, with 7 bases matching TRBD1. With 4 bases clipped from V and 5 bases from J, the junction kept 4 bases outside the gene matches. The V gene's germline CDR1 is DFQATT and CDR2 SNEGSKA (reference sequence). CDR3 length: 13 amino acids. The CDR3 loop is CSAKGQQNEKLFF. The CDR3 DNA reads TGCAGTGCTAAGGGACAGCAGAATGAAAAACTGTTTTTT.

The chain is built from TRBV27 and TRBJ1-2; perhaps TRBD1 as D (6 bases). Trimming shortened V by 4 bases and J by 6 bases, and 18 bases separated the two germline ends. This CDR3 contains 15 residues. CDR1 is MNHEY, CDR2 SMNVEV, per germline (reference sequence). The CDR3 region is CASSSSIPGVDGYTF. CDR3 bases: TGTGCCAGCAGTTCGTCTATTCCAGGGGTGGATGGCTACACCTTC.

J is TRBJ2-1 and V is TRBV20-1, with D hard to call. There are 16 residues in the CDR3. Trimming removed 6 bases at V and 2 bases at J, with 20 bases between. Germline V gene sequence: CDR1 DFQATT, CDR2 SNEGSKA (reference sequence). The CDR3 DNA reads TGCAGTGCAACAAACGAACAGCACACCACCTACAATGAGCAGTTCTTC. Its translation: CSATNEQHTTYNEQFF.

V is TRBV30 and J is TRBJ1-2, with 10 bases fitting TRBD1. This CDR3 has 15 residues. Trimming removed 2 bases from V and 4 bases from J; junction bases left unmatched: 7. CDR1 and CDR2 from the germline V gene are GTSNPN and SVGIG (reference sequence). CDR3 sequence: CAWSRDRGLSYGYTF. The CDR3 coding sequence is TGTGCCTGGAGTAGAGACAGGGGGCTTTCCTATGGCTACACCTTC. Combining the CDR3 with reference TRBV30 and TRBJ1-2 gives the whole variable domain SQTIHQWPATLVQPVGSPLSLECTVEGTSNPNLYWYRQAAGRGLQLLFYSVGIGQISSEVPQNLSASRPQDRQFILSSKKLLLSDSGFYLCAWSRDRGLSYGYTFGSGTRLTVV.

A few counts support this clonotype. The CDR3 DNA follows: TGTGCCAGCTCACCATACGTTCTGGAGTCCTACGAGCAGTACTTC. Amino acid sequence: CASSPYVLESYEQYF. The V call is TRBV18, the J call TRBJ2-5; unclear D gene. The better agreement between TRBJ2-7 and the DNA end casts doubt on the J call. Germline V gene lookup returns CDR1 KGHSH and CDR2 LQKENI. The CDR3 is 15 amino acids.

This clonotype showed up many times. The chain links TRBV3-1 to TRBJ2-1, with D possibly being TRBD2 (5 bases). CDR3 length: 17 residues. V was trimmed by 0 bases and J by 0 bases, leaving 12 bases between them. Germline V gene sequence: CDR1 LGHDT, CDR2 YNNKEL (reference sequence). The CDR3 spells CASSQESGLPSYNEQFF. The CDR3 DNA reads TGTGCCAGCAGCCAAGAGTCCGGACTGCCCTCCTACAATGAGCAGTTCTTC.

The chain uses TRBV20-1 and TRBJ2-7; perhaps TRBD2 as D (5 bases). The CDR3 runs 14 residues. CDR1 and CDR2 from the germline V gene are DFQATT and SNEGSKA (reference sequence). With 2 bases removed from V and 2 bases from J, the gap between germline ends came to 13 bases. The CDR3 loop is CSARRAVPAYEQYF. CDR3 nucleotides: TGCAGTGCTAGAAGAGCGGTGCCGGCCTACGAGCAGTACTTC.

This chain connects TRBV29-1 to TRBJ2-3, with 8 bases matching TRBD2. Trimming took 0 bases from V and 6 from J; bases not matched to a gene: 5. The CDR3 totals 14 residues. Germline V gene lookup returns CDR1 SQVTM and CDR2 ANQGSEA. In nucleotides, the CDR3 is TGCAGCGTTGAAGAGCCCGGGGGGGTGGATACGCAGTATTTT. It yields the protein CSVEEPGGVDTQYF.

V usage is TRBV9 and J usage is TRBJ1-2; a weak D match, TRBD1 (6 bases). The CDR3 loop spans 16 amino acids. V was clipped by 5 bases and J by 6 bases, with 23 bases between them. Germline V gene sequence: CDR1 SGDLS, CDR2 YYNGEE. This CDR3 reads CASSRSGGLTADGYTF. The CDR3, as DNA: TGTGCCAGCAGTAGGTCCGGGGGGCTCACGGCGGATGGCTACACCTTC.

This clonotype was seen once. The CDR3 DNA is TGCAGTGCCCGTGTAGGACTGGGGGGAGAGACCCAGTACTTC. Translation: CSARVGLGGETQYF. The chain recombines TRBV20-1 with TRBJ2-5; possibly TRBD2 for D (6 bases). Per the germline V gene, CDR1 is DFQATT and CDR2 is SNEGSKA (reference sequence). This CDR3 spans 14 amino acids. The V end was cut by 6 bases, the J end by 4 bases, with 18 bases between.

The chain employs TRBV6-2 or TRBV6-3 and TRBJ1-1, with 7 positions matching TRBD1. The CDR3 contains 15 residues. Germline values: CDR1 MNHEY, CDR2 SVGEGT. After removal of 5 bases from V and 6 bases from J, the junction contained 12 bases not matched to a gene. The CDR3 DNA sequence: TGTGCCAGCAGTGATTCACAGGGGACGAAGCCTGAAGCTTTCTTT. This translates into CASSDSQGTKPEAFF.

The gene calls are TRBV6-2 or TRBV6-3 and TRBJ2-4, with 11 bases matching TRBD1. Trimming cost V 5 bases and J 7 bases; bases outside gene matches: 13. CDR1 and CDR2 (germline): MNHEY, SVGEGT. The CDR3 loop spans 17 amino acids. CDR3 in amino acids: CASSTWTGGSGRNIQYF. The CDR3 nucleotides read TGTGCCAGCAGTACATGGACAGGGGGCAGCGGAAGGAACATTCAGTACTTC.

As regards this clonotype: At one end the junction does not follow the germline gene, possibly because of a read error. The rearrangement joins TRBV5-1 to TRBJ1-1, with D uncertain. Looked up from germline, CDR1 is SGHRS and CDR2 is YFSETQ. The CDR3 loop spans 12 amino acids. The CDR3 spells CASSFDNTGAFF. DNA of the CDR3: TGCGCCAGCAGCTTTGATAACACTGGAGCTTTCTTT.

The chain has TRBV28 and TRBJ2-5, with 9 bases aligning to TRBD2. The junction had 16 bases not matched to a gene; V was cut back by 6 bases and J by 2 bases. Germline-derived CDR1 and CDR2 are MDHEN and SYDVKM. The CDR3 sequence is 18 residues long. The CDR3 coding sequence is TGTGCCAGCAGCAAAAAACGCCGGACTAGCGCGGAACAAGAGACCCAGTACTTC. It translates to CASSKKRRTSAEQETQYF.